This T cell receptor beta chain comes out of a study of CD8 T cells in Susac syndrome. Random-hexamer reverse transcription was applied to roughly 0.5 to 1 ug RNA. immunoSEQ multiplex PCR amplified TCR beta CDR3 across 54 Vbeta, 13 Jbeta. TCRdb re-analysed the immunoSEQ multiplex PCR reads in MiXCR, keeping a single row per CDR3 protein. The sample shows about 400,000 distinct CDR3 sequences, 75% to 90% of them seen only once. The sequenced material came from CD8+ T cells from PBMCs. This receptor was identified in a human donor with multiple sclerosis.

This chain's CDR3 is CASSVRAETVLGDTQYF. The CDR3 DNA is TGTGCCAGCAGCGTTAGGGCAGAAACTGTTCTGGGGGATACGCAGTATTTT. The chain is built from TRBV9 and TRBJ2-3; no clear D gene. V lost 2 bases and J lost 6, with 22 bases in between. There are 17 residues in the CDR3. In germline, CDR1 is SGDLS, CDR2 YYNGEE.